This TCR beta chain was identified during a study of cytomegalovirus exposure and HLA in healthy donors. Whole-study context: A later analysis reported the 100 to 150 validation repertoires used the same platform as the roughly 700 first-cohort repertoires.

Libraries were prepared by immunoSEQ multiplex PCR; TCRdb keeps only in-frame clonotypes and omits some of them. The sample has 150,000 to 200,000 clones, roughly 81% seen once. Findings and caveats of the study: Specific recognition of CMV antigens was confirmed in vitro for a few chains (all CMV-associated). Reported results showed that the classifier diagnosed cytomegalovirus status with high specificity and sensitivity. Investigators reported 150 to 200 TCR beta chains as tied to cytomegalovirus.

V shed 5 bases and J shed 8 bases, with 21 bases lying between them. This CDR3 is 15 amino acids long. The germline CDR1 and CDR2 sequences are LNHDA and SQIVND (reference sequence). Worth noting for this clone: Its target is unknown.

The TCR comes from a woman in her thirties in good health and CMV-seronegative. V usage is TRBV19 and J usage is TRBJ1-2, with a possible D match to TRBD1 (6 bases). Source material: PBMCs. CDR3 loop: CASSQGRGARYGYTF. In nucleotides, the CDR3 is TGTGCCAGTAGTCAAGGGCGGGGGGCGCGTTACGGCTACACCTTC.